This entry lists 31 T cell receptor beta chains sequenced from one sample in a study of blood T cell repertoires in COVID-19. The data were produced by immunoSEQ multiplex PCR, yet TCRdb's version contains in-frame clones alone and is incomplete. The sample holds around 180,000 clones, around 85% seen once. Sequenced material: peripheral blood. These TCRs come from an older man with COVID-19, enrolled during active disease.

CDR3 amino acids: CASSRDSRYYGYTF. The DNA of the CDR3 is TGTGCCAGCAGCCGAGACAGCCGATACTATGGCTACACCTTC. This rearrangement joins TRBV7-9 to TRBJ1-2, with D possibly matching TRBD1 (5 bases). There are 14 residues in the CDR3. Trimming shortened V by 5 bases and J by 3 bases, and 13 bases separated the two germline ends. CDR1 is SEHNR, CDR2 FQNEAQ, per germline (reference sequence).

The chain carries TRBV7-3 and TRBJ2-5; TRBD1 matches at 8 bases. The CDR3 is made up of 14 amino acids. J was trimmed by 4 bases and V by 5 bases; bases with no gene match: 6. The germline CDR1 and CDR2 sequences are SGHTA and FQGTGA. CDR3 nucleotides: TGTGCCAGCAGCGTAGACAGGGGAGGAGAGACCCAGTACTTC. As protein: CASSVDRGGETQYF. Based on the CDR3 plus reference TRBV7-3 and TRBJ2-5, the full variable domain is GAGVSQTPSNKVTEKGKYVELRCDPISGHTALYWYRQSLGQGPEFLIYFQGTGAADDSGLPNDRFFAVRPEGSVSTLKIQRTERGDSAVYLCASSVDRGGETQYFGPGTRLLVL.

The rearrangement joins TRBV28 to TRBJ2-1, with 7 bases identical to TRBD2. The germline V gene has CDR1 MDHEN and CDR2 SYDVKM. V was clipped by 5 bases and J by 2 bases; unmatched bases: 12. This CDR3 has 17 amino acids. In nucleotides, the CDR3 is TGTGCCAGCAGTGAGACTAGCTGGTCTTCGCCCTACAATGAGCAGTTCTTC. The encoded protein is CASSETSWSSPYNEQFF.

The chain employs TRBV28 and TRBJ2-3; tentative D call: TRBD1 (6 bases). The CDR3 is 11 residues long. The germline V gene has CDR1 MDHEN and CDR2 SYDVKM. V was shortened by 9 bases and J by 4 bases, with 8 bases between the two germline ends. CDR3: CASTGSDTQYF. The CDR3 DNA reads TGTGCCAGTACAGGGTCAGATACGCAGTATTTT.

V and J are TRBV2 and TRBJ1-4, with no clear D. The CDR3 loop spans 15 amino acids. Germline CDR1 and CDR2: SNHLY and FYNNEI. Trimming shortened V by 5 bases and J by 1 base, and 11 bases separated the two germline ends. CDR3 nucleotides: TGTGCCAGCAGTCTCCAGGCCGGAACTAATGAAAAACTGTTTTTT. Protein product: CASSLQAGTNEKLFF.

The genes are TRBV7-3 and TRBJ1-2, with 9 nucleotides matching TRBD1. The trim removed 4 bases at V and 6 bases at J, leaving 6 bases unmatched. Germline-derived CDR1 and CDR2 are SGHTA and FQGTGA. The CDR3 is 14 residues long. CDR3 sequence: CASSYSGQGDGYTF. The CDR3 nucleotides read TGTGCCAGCAGCTACTCGGGACAGGGAGATGGCTACACCTTC.

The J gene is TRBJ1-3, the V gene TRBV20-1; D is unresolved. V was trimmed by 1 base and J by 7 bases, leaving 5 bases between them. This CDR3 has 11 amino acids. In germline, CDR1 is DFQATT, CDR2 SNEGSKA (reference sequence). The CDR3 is CSARGGNTIYF. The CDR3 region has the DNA TGCAGTGCTAGAGGAGGGAACACCATATATTTT.

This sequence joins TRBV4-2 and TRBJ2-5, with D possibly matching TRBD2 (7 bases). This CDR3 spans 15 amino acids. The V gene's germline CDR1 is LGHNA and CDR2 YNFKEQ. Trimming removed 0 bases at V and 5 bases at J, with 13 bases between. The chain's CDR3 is CASSQDPGGSETQYF. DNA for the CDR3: TGTGCCAGCAGCCAAGATCCGGGGGGCTCGGAGACCCAGTACTTC.

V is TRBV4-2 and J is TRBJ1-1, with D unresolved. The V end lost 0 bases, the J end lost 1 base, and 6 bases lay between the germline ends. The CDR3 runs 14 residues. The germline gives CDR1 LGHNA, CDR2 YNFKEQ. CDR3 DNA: TGTGCCAGCAGCCAAGATCTCGGGAACACTGAAGCTTTCTTT. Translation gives CASSQDLGNTEAFF.

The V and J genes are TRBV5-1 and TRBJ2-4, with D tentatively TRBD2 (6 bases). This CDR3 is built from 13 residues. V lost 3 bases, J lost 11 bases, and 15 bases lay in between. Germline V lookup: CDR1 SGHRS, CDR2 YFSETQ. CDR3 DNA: TGCGCCAGCAGCTCTAGCGAAGCTGAGGTTCAGTACTTC. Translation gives CASSSSEAEVQYF.

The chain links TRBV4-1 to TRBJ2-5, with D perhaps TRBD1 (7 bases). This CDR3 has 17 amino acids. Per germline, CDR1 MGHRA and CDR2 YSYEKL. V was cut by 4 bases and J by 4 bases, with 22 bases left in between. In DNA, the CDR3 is TGCGCCAGCAGCCTCGCTTCCGGGACAGCCGGGGGAGAGACCCAGTACTTC. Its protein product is CASSLASGTAGGETQYF.

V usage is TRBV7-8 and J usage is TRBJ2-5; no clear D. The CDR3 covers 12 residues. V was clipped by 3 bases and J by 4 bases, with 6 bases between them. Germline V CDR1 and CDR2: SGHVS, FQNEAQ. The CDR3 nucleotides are TGTGCCAGCAGCTTCACGAGAGAGACCCAGTACTTC. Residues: CASSFTRETQYF.

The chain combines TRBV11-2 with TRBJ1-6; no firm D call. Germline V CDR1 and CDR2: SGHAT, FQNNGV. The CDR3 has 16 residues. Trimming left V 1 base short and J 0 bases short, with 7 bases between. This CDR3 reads CASSLGPSSYNSPLHF. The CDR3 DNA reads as TGTGCCAGCAGCTTAGGCCCGAGCTCCTATAATTCACCCCTCCACTTT.

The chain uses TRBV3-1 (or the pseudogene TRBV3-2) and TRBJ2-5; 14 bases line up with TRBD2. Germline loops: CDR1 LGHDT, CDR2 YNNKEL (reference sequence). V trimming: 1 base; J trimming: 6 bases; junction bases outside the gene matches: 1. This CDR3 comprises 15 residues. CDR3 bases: TGTGCCAGCAGCCAAGGGACTAGCGGGGGGAAGACCCAGTACTTC. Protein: CASSQGTSGGKTQYF.

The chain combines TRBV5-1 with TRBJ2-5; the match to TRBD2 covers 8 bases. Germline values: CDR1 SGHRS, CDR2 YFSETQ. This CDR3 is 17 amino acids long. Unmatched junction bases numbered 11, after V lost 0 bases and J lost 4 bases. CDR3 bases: TGCGCCAGCAGCTTGGGGGGCTCCAGCGGGGGCGGAGAGACCCAGTACTTC. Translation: CASSLGGSSGGGETQYF.

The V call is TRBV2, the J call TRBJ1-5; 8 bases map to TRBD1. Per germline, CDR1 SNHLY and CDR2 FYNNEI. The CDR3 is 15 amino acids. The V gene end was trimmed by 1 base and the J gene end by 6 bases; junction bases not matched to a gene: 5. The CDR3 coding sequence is TGTGCCAGCAGTGAAGGTCAGGGGGCGGGTCAGCCCCAGCATTTT. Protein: CASSEGQGAGQPQHF.

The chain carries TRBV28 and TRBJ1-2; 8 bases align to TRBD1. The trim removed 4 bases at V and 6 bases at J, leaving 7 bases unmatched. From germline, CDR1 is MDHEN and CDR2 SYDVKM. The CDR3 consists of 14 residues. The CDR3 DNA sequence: TGTGCCAGCAGTTCCTCCGGGACAGGCCATGGCTACACCTTC. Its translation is CASSSSGTGHGYTF.

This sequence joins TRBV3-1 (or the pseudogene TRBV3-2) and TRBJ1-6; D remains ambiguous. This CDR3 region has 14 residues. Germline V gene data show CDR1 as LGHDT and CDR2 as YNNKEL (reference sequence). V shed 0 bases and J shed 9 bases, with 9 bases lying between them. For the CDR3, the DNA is TGTGCCAGCAGCCAAGAGGAGAGGAGTTCACCCCTCCACTTT. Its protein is CASSQEERSSPLHF.

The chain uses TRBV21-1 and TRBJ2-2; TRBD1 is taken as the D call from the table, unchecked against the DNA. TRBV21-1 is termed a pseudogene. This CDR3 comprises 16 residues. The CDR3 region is CASSNRKTETTGELFF. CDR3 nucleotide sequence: TGTGCCAGCAGCAACAGGAAGACAGAAACCACCGGGGAGCTGTTTTTT.

CDR3 loop: CASSKAGVSNQPQHF. DNA of the CDR3: TGTGCCAGTAGTAAGGCAGGGGTAAGCAATCAGCCCCAGCATTTT. The gene calls are TRBV19 and TRBJ1-5, with a weak D call TRBD1 (6 bases). V lost 4 bases to trimming and J lost 1 base, with 11 bases between them. The CDR3 is made up of 15 amino acids. Germline-derived CDR1 and CDR2 are LNHDA and SQIVND (reference sequence). Variable domain in full (rest from reference TRBV19 and TRBJ1-5): DGGITQSPKYLFRKEGQNVTLSCEQNLNHDAMYWYRQDPGQGLRLIYYSQIVNDFQKGDIAEGYSVSREKKESFPLTVTSAQKNPTAFYLCASSKAGVSNQPQHFGDGTRLSIL.

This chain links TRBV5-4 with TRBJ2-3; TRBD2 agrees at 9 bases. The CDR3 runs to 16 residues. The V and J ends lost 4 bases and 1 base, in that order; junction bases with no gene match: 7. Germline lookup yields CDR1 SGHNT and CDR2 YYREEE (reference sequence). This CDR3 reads CASSRTSAGRTDTQYF. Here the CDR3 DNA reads TGTGCCAGCAGCCGGACTAGCGCGGGGCGCACAGATACGCAGTATTTT.

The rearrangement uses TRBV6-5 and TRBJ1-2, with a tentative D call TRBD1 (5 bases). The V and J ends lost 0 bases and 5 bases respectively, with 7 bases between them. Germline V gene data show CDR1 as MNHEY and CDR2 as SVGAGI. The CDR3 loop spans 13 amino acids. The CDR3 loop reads CASSYSKGYGYTF. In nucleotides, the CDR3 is TGTGCCAGCAGTTACTCGAAGGGGTATGGCTACACCTTC.

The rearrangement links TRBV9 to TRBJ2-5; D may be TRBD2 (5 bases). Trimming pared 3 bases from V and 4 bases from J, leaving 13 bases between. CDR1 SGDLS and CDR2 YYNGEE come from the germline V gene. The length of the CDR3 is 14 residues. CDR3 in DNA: TGTGCCAGCAGCGCTAGCCGAAGAGGAGAGACCCAGTACTTC. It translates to CASSASRRGETQYF.

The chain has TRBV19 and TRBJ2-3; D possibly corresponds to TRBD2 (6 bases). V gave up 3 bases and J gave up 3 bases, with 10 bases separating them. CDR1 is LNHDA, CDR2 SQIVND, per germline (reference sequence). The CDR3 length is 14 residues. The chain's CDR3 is CASSMGGGTDTQYF. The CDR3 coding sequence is TGTGCCAGTAGTATGGGGGGAGGAACAGATACGCAGTATTTT.

This CDR3 reads CASSLGLTGNTIYF. CDR3 in DNA: TGTGCCAGCAGCTTGGGACTAACTGGAAACACCATATATTTT. The V call is TRBV11-2, the J call TRBJ1-3; D might be TRBD1 (5 bases). The V end was cut by 3 bases, the J end by 2 bases, with 8 bases between. CDR1 and CDR2 from the germline V gene are SGHAT and FQNNGV. The CDR3 sequence is 14 residues long.

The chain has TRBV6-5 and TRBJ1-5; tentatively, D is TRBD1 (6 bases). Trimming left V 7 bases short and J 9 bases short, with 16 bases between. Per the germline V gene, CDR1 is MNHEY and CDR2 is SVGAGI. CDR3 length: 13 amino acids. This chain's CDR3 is CASTSETGLPQHF. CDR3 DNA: TGTGCCAGCACCTCCGAGACAGGTCTGCCCCAGCATTTT.

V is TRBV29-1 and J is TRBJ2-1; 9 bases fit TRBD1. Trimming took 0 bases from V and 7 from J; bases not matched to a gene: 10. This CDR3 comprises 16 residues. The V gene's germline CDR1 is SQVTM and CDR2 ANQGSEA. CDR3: CSVEDPTLTGGNEQFF. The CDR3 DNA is TGCAGCGTTGAAGATCCTACCCTGACAGGGGGGAATGAGCAGTTCTTC.

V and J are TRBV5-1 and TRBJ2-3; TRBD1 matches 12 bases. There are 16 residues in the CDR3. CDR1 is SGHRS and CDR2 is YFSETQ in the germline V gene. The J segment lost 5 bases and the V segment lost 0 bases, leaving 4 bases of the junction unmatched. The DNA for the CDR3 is TGCGCCAGCAGCTTGGCGGGACAGGGGGCAGGAGATACGCAGTATTTT. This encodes CASSLAGQGAGDTQYF.

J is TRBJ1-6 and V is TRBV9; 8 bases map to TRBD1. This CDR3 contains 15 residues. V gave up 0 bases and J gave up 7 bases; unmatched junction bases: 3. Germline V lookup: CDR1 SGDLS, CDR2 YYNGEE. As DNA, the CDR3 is TGTGCCAGCAGCGTAGGACAGGGGCTCAATTCACCCCTCCACTTT. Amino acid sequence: CASSVGQGLNSPLHF.

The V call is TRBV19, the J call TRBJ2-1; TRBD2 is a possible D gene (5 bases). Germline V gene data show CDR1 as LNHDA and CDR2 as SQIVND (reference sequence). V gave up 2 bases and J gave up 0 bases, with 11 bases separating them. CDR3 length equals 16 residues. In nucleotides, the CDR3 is TGTGCCAGTAGTATACGGGGTTACAGCTCCTACAATGAGCAGTTCTTC. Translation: CASSIRGYSSYNEQFF. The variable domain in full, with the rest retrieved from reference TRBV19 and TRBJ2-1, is DGGITQSPKYLFRKEGQNVTLSCEQNLNHDAMYWYRQDPGQGLRLIYYSQIVNDFQKGDIAEGYSVSREKKESFPLTVTSAQKNPTAFYLCASSIRGYSSYNEQFFGPGTRLTVL.

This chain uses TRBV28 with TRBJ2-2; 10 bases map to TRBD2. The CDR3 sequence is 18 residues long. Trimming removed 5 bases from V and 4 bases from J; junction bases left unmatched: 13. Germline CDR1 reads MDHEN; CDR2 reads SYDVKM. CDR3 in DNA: TGTGCCAGCAGTCCTCTCCCTAGCGGGGGTTCGGGCACCGGGGAGCTGTTTTTT. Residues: CASSPLPSGGSGTGELFF.